These 25 T cell receptor beta chains share one sample of origin, sequenced in a study of T cells in Graves' hyperthyroidism and ophthalmopathy. TCR beta CDR3 regions were amplified from RNA. First-round RT-PCR targeting the TCR CDR3 was performed with the HTBI primer set. Using its own MiXCR run on the multiplex PCR reads, TCRdb lists one record per CDR3 protein. The table lists 600,000 to 650,000 distinct CDR3 sequences, 16% of them singletons, with less than 4.5% in the top ten. The sample taken for sequencing was blood. All receptors come from a woman aged 25 to 39 with Graves' hyperthyroidism.

The table lists this clonotype with many counts. This chain connects TRBV2 to TRBJ1-5; 8 nucleotides line up with TRBD1. V lost 4 bases, J lost 7 bases, and 6 bases stayed unmatched. This CDR3 is 14 amino acids long. Looked up from germline, CDR1 is SNHLY and CDR2 is FYNNEI. The CDR3 DNA reads as TGTGCCAGCAGTGGGCAGGGGGCCCAACAGCCCCAGCATTTT. Translating gives CASSGQGAQQPQHF.

The V call is TRBV20-1, the J call TRBJ2-7; D gene ambiguous. Between the trimmed V and J ends, which lost 5 bases and 9 bases, there was a span of 14 bases. Germline V gives CDR1 DFQATT, CDR2 SNEGSKA (reference sequence). This CDR3 spans 11 amino acids. The CDR3, as DNA: TGCAGTGCTGAAAGTCTCGACGGGCAGTACTTC. This encodes CSAESLDGQYF.

V and J are TRBV5-1 and TRBJ1-1, with 7 bases identical to TRBD1. Germline CDR1 reads SGHRS; CDR2 reads YFSETQ. Germline trimming cut 4 bases from V and 0 bases from J; bases unmatched to any gene: 0. The CDR3 loop spans 13 amino acids. The CDR3 here is CASSDRVNTEAFF. In DNA, the CDR3 is TGCGCCAGCAGCGACAGGGTGAACACTGAAGCTTTCTTT.

This clonotype was seen a few times. The chain has TRBV6-1 and TRBJ1-5; D gene uncertain. The CDR3 is made up of 18 amino acids. Trimming removed 0 bases at V and 0 bases at J, with 15 bases between. Per germline, CDR1 MNHNS and CDR2 SASEGT. CDR3 residues: CASSEATSWRYSNQPQHF. DNA of the CDR3: TGTGCCAGCAGTGAAGCGACATCTTGGAGATATAGCAATCAGCCCCAGCATTTT.

This clonotype was seen repeatedly, ten times or more. The chain uses TRBV6-1 and TRBJ2-5, with D tentatively TRBD1 or TRBD2 (5 bases each). The CDR3 consists of 15 residues. V was shortened by 7 bases and J by 2 bases, with 17 bases between the two germline ends. Germline CDR1 reads MNHNS; CDR2 reads SASEGT. This chain's CDR3 is CASTTAWGRQETQYF. In nucleotides, the CDR3 is TGTGCCAGCACCACGGCCTGGGGACGACAAGAGACCCAGTACTTC.

This clonotype was seen at least ten times. This rearrangement joins TRBV7-3 to TRBJ2-1, with D perhaps being TRBD1 or TRBD2 (5 bases each). Germline loops: CDR1 SGHTA, CDR2 FQGTGA. Trimming removed 4 bases from V and 6 bases from J, with 19 bases in between. This CDR3 has 16 residues. This chain's CDR3 is CASSSDRDRGGNEQFF. In DNA form, the CDR3 reads TGTGCCAGCAGCTCCGACCGGGACCGTGGGGGCAATGAGCAGTTCTTC.

This clonotype was counted a few times. This chain connects TRBV30 to TRBJ1-2; weak D call: TRBD1 (5 bases). Trimming took off 5 bases at V and 5 bases at J, with 18 bases between the two ends. The CDR3 covers 14 residues. The germline CDR1 and CDR2 sequences are GTSNPN and SVGIG (reference sequence). The CDR3 reads CAWAGTRRWYGYTF. For the CDR3, the DNA is TGTGCCTGGGCCGGGACCCGGAGGTGGTATGGCTACACCTTC.

This clonotype was seen a few times. This sequence joins TRBV4-3 and TRBJ1-2, with a weak D call TRBD1 (6 bases). Germline loops: CDR1 LGHNA, CDR2 YSLEER. The CDR3 is made up of 15 amino acids. V lost 4 bases, J lost 0 bases, and 12 bases lay in between. The CDR3 DNA sequence: TGCGCCAGCAGCCCCTCGGGACACTCTAACTATGGCTACACCTTC. This gives the protein CASSPSGHSNYGYTF.

This clonotype was detected only a few times. The chain links TRBV12-3 or TRBV12-4 to TRBJ1-2; possibly TRBD1 for D (6 bases). V was clipped by 3 bases and J by 5 bases, with 16 bases between them. The CDR3 totals 15 residues. CDR3 nucleotides: TGTGCCAGCAGTTTCCTGGACAGCTATAAGTATGGCTACACCTTC. This encodes CASSFLDSYKYGYTF.

The rearrangement joins TRBV5-8 to TRBJ2-7, with TRBD2 matching 7 bases. The germline gives CDR1 SGHTS, CDR2 YDEGEE. Germline trimming cut 5 bases from V and 7 bases from J; bases unmatched to any gene: 15. CDR3 length equals 15 residues. The CDR3 DNA reads as TGTGCCAGCAGAAACCACGGGGGGAGCGCGGGGGAGCAGTACTTC. Protein product: CASRNHGGSAGEQYF. Supplemented by reference TRBV5-8 and TRBJ2-7, the full variable domain reads EAGVTQSPTHLIKTRGQQATLRCSPISGHTSVYWYQQALGLGLQFLLWYDEGEERNRGNFPPRFSGRQFPNYSSELNVNALELEDSALYLCASRNHGGSAGEQYFGPGTRLTVT.

This clonotype was counted only a few times. V usage is TRBV4-2 and J usage is TRBJ1-6; tentatively, D is TRBD1 (5 bases). V shed 0 bases and J shed 6 bases, with 12 bases lying between them. The CDR3 runs to 16 residues. Germline V gene data show CDR1 as LGHNA and CDR2 as YNFKEQ. The CDR3 loop reads CASSQEGQGGNSPLHF. The CDR3 DNA sequence: TGTGCCAGCAGCCAAGAAGGGCAGGGAGGTAATTCACCCCTCCACTTT.

V usage is TRBV20-1 and J usage is TRBJ1-1; D is ambiguous. Trimming left V 3 bases short and J 0 bases short, with 11 bases between. Germline CDR1 is DFQATT and CDR2 is SNEGSKA (reference sequence). The CDR3 totals 14 residues. CDR3 DNA: TGCAGTGCTAGCGGGGTGAGCATGAACACTGAAGCTTTCTTT. Encoded protein: CSASGVSMNTEAFF.

This clonotype was seen many times. The V and J genes are TRBV28 and TRBJ2-4; tentative D call: TRBD2 (5 bases). Germline CDR1 reads MDHEN; CDR2 reads SYDVKM. The CDR3 spans 15 residues. Between the trimmed V and J ends, which lost 5 bases and 2 bases, there was a span of 13 bases. The CDR3 bases are TGTGCCAGCAGTAGGTTCGGGGTACCCAAAAACATTCAGTACTTC. Its translation: CASSRFGVPKNIQYF. Filled out from reference TRBV28 and TRBJ2-4, the complete variable domain reads DVKVTQSSRYLVKRTGEKVFLECVQDMDHENMFWYRQDPGLGLRLIYFSYDVKMKEKGDIPEGYSVSREKKERFSLILESASTNQTSMYLCASSRFGVPKNIQYFGAGTRLSVL.

This clonotype was found many times. The chain joins TRBV28 to TRBJ2-1, with TRBD2 matching over 10 bases. CDR1 and CDR2 (germline): MDHEN, SYDVKM. The CDR3 is made up of 13 amino acids. The V and J ends lost 7 bases and 7 bases, in that order; junction bases with no gene match: 4. The CDR3 DNA follows: TGTGCCAGCACCCTAGCGGGGGAGAATGAGCAGTTCTTC. Protein: CASTLAGENEQFF.

At least ten counts were recorded for this clonotype. The V and J genes are TRBV30 and TRBJ2-7, with D possibly matching TRBD1 (5 bases). Trimming shortened V by 3 bases and J by 7 bases, and 13 bases separated the two germline ends. Germline loops: CDR1 GTSNPN, CDR2 SVGIG (reference sequence). The CDR3 is 12 residues long. CDR3 sequence reads: CAWSILGVEQYF. In nucleotides, the CDR3 is TGTGCCTGGAGCATCCTAGGGGTTGAGCAGTACTTC.

The chain combines TRBV30 with TRBJ1-1; D call uncertain. The CDR3 length is 13 residues. Germline CDR1 reads GTSNPN; CDR2 reads SVGIG (reference sequence). V was pared by 0 bases and J by 7 bases, with 12 bases between. CDR3: CAWSVWGNREAFF. The CDR3 DNA reads TGTGCCTGGAGTGTATGGGGTAACCGTGAAGCTTTCTTT.

This clonotype came up many times. The genes are TRBV12-3 or TRBV12-4 and TRBJ2-7, with D perhaps matching TRBD2 (6 bases). Between the trimmed V and J ends, which lost 4 bases and 1 base, there was a span of 14 bases. The length of the CDR3 is 15 residues. Here the CDR3 DNA reads TGTGCCAGCAGTTCGGCACCCGGGAGTTCCTACGAGCAGTACTTC. Residues: CASSSAPGSSYEQYF.

This chain joins TRBV19 and TRBJ2-5; D gene uncertain. Per the germline V gene, CDR1 is LNHDA and CDR2 is SQIVND (reference sequence). This CDR3 contains 12 residues. The V end lost 8 bases, the J end lost 7 bases, and 14 bases lay between the germline ends. CDR3 amino acids: CASSWPMGTQYF. DNA for the CDR3: TGTGCCAGTTCCTGGCCCATGGGGACCCAGTACTTC.

About this clonotype itself: This sequence may be a read error, since a much larger clone differs from it by one base. The CDR3 region has the DNA TGTGCCTGGAGCGTCGGGACAGGAAAAAACGAGCAGTACTTC. Encoded protein: CAWSVGTGKNEQYF. The chain couples TRBV30 to TRBJ2-7; 8 bases agree with TRBD1. The V gene end was trimmed by 3 bases and the J gene end by 5 bases; junction bases not matched to a gene: 9. CDR3 length: 14 residues. CDR1 and CDR2 (germline): GTSNPN, SVGIG (reference sequence).

This clonotype has a count of ten or more. The genes are TRBV11-2 and TRBJ2-7; 11 nucleotides align to TRBD2. Looked up from germline, CDR1 is SGHAT and CDR2 is FQNNGV. J gave up 3 bases and V 5 bases, and 6 bases lay outside the gene matches. This CDR3 region has 15 residues. CDR3 residues: CASSPTGTSGYEQYF. The CDR3 DNA follows: TGTGCCAGCAGCCCAACCGGGACTAGCGGCTACGAGCAGTACTTC. Drawing the rest from reference TRBV11-2 and TRBJ2-7, the complete variable domain is EAGVAQSPRYKIIEKRQSVAFWCNPISGHATLYWYQQILGQGPKLLIQFQNNGVVDDSQLPKDRFSAERLKGVDSTLKIQPAKLEDSAVYLCASSPTGTSGYEQYFGPGTRLTVT.

The chain recombines TRBV6-1 with TRBJ2-3; TRBD2 agrees at 10 bases. Germline CDR1 MNHNS, CDR2 SASEGT. This CDR3 spans 15 amino acids. V lost 8 bases, J lost 2 bases, and 7 bases stayed unmatched. The CDR3 region has the DNA TGTGCCAGCGGGGAACTAGCGGGGAACACAGATACGCAGTATTTT. Translating it yields CASGELAGNTDTQYF.

The gene calls are TRBV30 and TRBJ1-5; tentative D call: TRBD1 (6 bases). This CDR3 has 15 residues. V was trimmed by 5 bases and J by 1 base, leaving 15 bases between them. The V gene's germline CDR1 is GTSNPN and CDR2 SVGIG (reference sequence). The CDR3 protein is CAWRQAGGSNQPQHF. As DNA, the CDR3 is TGTGCCTGGCGACAGGCCGGGGGAAGCAATCAGCCCCAGCATTTT.

This clonotype was seen repeatedly, ten times or more. V gene TRBV7-2 combines with J gene TRBJ2-7, with D hard to call. CDR3 length equals 13 residues. V lost 5 bases, J lost 2 bases, and 10 bases lay in between. The germline CDR1 and CDR2 sequences are SGHTA and FQGNSA. CDR3 loop: CASSTSGTYEQYF. CDR3 in DNA: TGTGCCAGCAGCACATCGGGTACCTACGAGCAGTACTTC.

The sample holds many counts of this clonotype. The genes are TRBV29-1 and TRBJ2-5; D may match TRBD1 or TRBD2 (5 bases each). This CDR3 is built from 17 residues. Germline V CDR1 and CDR2: SQVTM, ANQGSEA. The ends were cut back, 4 bases at V and 2 bases at J, with 23 bases in the middle. CDR3 loop: CSVAPTTPRDPQETQYF. CDR3 nucleotides: TGCAGCGTTGCCCCGACGACTCCTAGGGACCCGCAAGAGACCCAGTACTTC.

On this clonotype itself: A single base separates this from a much larger clone, so it may be a read error. The chain recombines TRBV11-3 with TRBJ2-5; 10 bases map to TRBD2. From germline, CDR1 is SGHNT and CDR2 YENEEA. J gave up 5 bases and V 5 bases, and 5 bases lay outside the gene matches. The CDR3 sequence is 14 residues long. The CDR3 coding sequence is TGTGCCAGCAGCGTTGGGACTAGCGTGGAGACCCAGTACTTC. Its translation is CASSVGTSVETQYF.